This T cell receptor (beta chain) was obtained from a study of cytomegalovirus exposure and HLA in healthy donors. Broader study findings: It is likely that the observed cluster of highly shared sequence variants was a sequencing artifact.

Germline trimming cut 5 bases from V and 8 bases from J; bases unmatched to any gene: 6. Germline lookup yields CDR1 SQVTM and CDR2 ANQGSEA. The CDR3 contains 12 residues. Primers: 60 Vbeta forward and 13 Jbeta reverse. Some clones are missing from TCRdb's copy, which holds only in-frame ones; the method was immunoSEQ multiplex PCR. The table includes over 60,000 clones, under 80% detected once. About this clone: The antigen remains unidentified.

The sequenced sample consisted of PBMCs. The chain links TRBV29-1 to TRBJ2-1, with 7 bases matching TRBD2. This receptor was identified in a woman aged 25 to 45 in good health and CMV-seronegative. CDR3 bases: TGCAGCGTTCGGACTAGTTACGATGAGCAGTTCTTC. This translates into CSVRTSYDEQFF.